The T cell receptor (beta chain) under discussion was sequenced for a study of T cells in localized non-small cell lung cancer (dated by TCRdb to about 2020). Study-level background: The study examined T cell repertoires in a few hundred patients with early-stage NSCLC and compared tumors with uninvolved tumor-adjacent lungs. The cohort was made up of hundreds of treatment-naive NSCLC patients whose localized lung tumors had been resected. NSCLC patients had a mean age of around 66 years, and 129 were male and over 85 female.

Per the germline V gene, SGHNT is the CDR1 and YENEEA is the CDR2. Inclusive of the bounding cysteine and phenylalanine, the CDR3 is 14 residues long. Of all the DNA, just the CDR3 is kept, 42 bases in frame from base 1. V lost 3 bases and J lost 5 bases, and the count of bases not matched to a germline gene is 5. Turning to this clone: Its antigen remains unidentified. No base qualities exist here, and no much larger clone lies one base off it.

The immunoSEQ Assay was used to sequence TCR beta CDR3 regions from DNA. As for how the authors treated the data: T cell density was computed as TCR beta template counts normalized to usable DNA estimated by amplifying housekeeping genes. Richness was estimated using the preseqR package, with extrapolation to 400,000 templates for PBMC samples and to 120,000 templates for tissue samples. Clonality was calculated as one minus Pielou's evenness. Tissue-enriched TCRs were identified through differential abundance testing performed on productive amino-acid clonotypes, with a minimum total count of 5 and an alpha of 0.1. The Jaccard Index and the Morisita Overlap Index were used to quantify repertoire overlap between compartments. TCR beta CDR3s were clustered by GLIPH together with public tetramer-defined viral CDR3s, and at least three viral sequences plus V-gene enrichment were required for viral motifs. Drawn from immuneACCESS, this table holds only the in-frame rearrangements with V and J called that TCRdb kept. Clones are partly lost; checked studies trace under half to an unresolved V gene and leave the rest unexplained. That table furnishes V, J and clone size, whereas the DNA furnished D and trimming. A total of about 3,500 clones appear in this sample, roughly 31% of them only once. The ten largest clones add up to around 9.8% of the sample.

At diagnosis, tumor, uninvolved tumor-adjacent lung and peripheral blood were collected and then preserved as a mix of FFPE and fresh-frozen material. Summary of the overall study and its limitations: Because the study design was exploratory, TCR variables were selected using unadjusted p-values without false-discovery rate correction. Of the top 100 tumor clones, a median of around 57 were detected in paired uninvolved adjacent lung; approximately 30 were also among that lung's top 100. Because multi-region tumor sequencing was not done, intratumor heterogeneity could not be ruled out. Higher T cell density in blood was associated with longer overall survival, whereas higher clonality in adjacent lung was associated with shorter survival. The highest T cell clonality was observed in uninvolved tumor-adjacent lung, where clonality exceeded that of tumor, suggesting that antigenic responses were more focused in uninvolved tumor-adjacent lung.

The input for sequencing was lung tumor tissue, taken before any cancer treatment. In this chain, TRBV11-3 is recombined with TRBJ2-7, and 9 bases in between align with TRBD1. The origin of this receptor is a male donor older than 55 with stage I lung adenocarcinoma. At the DNA level, the sequence is TGTGCCAGCAGCTTGGGGGACAGGGCCAACGAGCAGTACTTC. This yields the protein CASSLGDRANEQYF.